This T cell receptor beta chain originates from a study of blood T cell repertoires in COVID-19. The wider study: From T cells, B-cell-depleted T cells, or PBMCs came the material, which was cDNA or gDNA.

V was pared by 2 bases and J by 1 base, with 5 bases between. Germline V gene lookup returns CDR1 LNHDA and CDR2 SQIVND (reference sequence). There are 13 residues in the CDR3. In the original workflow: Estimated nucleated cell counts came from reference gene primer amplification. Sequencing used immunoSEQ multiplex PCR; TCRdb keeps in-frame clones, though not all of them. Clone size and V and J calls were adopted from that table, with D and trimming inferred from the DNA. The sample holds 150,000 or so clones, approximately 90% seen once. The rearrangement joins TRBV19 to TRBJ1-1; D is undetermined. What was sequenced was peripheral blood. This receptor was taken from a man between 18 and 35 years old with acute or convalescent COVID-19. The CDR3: CASSIRENTEAFF. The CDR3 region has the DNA TGTGCCAGTAGTATAAGAGAGAACACTGAAGCTTTCTTT. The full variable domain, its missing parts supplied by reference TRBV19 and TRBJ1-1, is DGGITQSPKYLFRKEGQNVTLSCEQNLNHDAMYWYRQDPGQGLRLIYYSQIVNDFQKGDIAEGYSVSREKKESFPLTVTSAQKNPTAFYLCASSIRENTEAFFGQGTRLTVV.